These T cell receptor beta chains were read from a single sample in a study of early T cells in non-severe SARS-CoV-2 infection. In TCRdb, the 5' RACE reads were re-called with MiXCR into one record per CDR3 protein. The sample contains approximately 40,000 distinct CDR3 sequences, 8% to 10% of which appear only once. The material sequenced was whole blood. The receptors derive from an adult who was a healthcare worker with PCR-confirmed SARS-CoV-2 infection or an uninfected control (not recorded which). Each CDR3 is given with its conserved first and last residue. A D gene is named only where the DNA matches it firmly. Not every row has a clone size; where given, it reads once, few, many or a size class.

j_call v_call clone_size d_call cdr3_nt cdr3_aa
TRBJ2-2 TRBV10-3 many - TGTGCCATCGGGGTAGGGTCCAACACCGGGGAGCTGTTTTTT CAIGVGSNTGELFF
TRBJ1-1 TRBV27 many TRBD1 TGTGCCAGCAGCAGGGGGCTTGGCACTGAAGCTTTCTTT CASSRGLGTEAFF
TRBJ2-2 TRBV7-3 many - TGTGCCAGCAGCTTAGGGCTAGGGGACACCGGGGAGCTGTTTTTT CASSLGLGDTGELFF
TRBJ2-3 TRBV29-1 - - TGCAGCGTTGATGGGGCGGGGAACACAGATACGCAGTATTTT CSVDGAGNTDTQYF
TRBJ2-1 TRBV7-2 many - TGTGCCAGCAGCTTAGTCCCTCGTCTCAATGAGCAGTTCTTC CASSLVPRLNEQFF
TRBJ2-5 TRBV7-9 - TRBD2 TGTGCCGTAGCGGGGGCATCAACCAGAGTTCCGACCCAGTACTTC CAVAGASTRVPTQYF
TRBJ2-3 TRBV7-9 many - TGTGCCAGCAGCTTAATCCCAGATACGCAGTATTTT CASSLIPDTQYF
TRBJ1-1 TRBV6-4 many - TGTGCCAGCAGTGTCTCCGATAACACTGAAGCTTTCTTT CASSVSDNTEAFF
TRBJ1-1 TRBV6-2/TRBV6-3 many - TGTGCCAGCAGGGAAACTGGGGTGGAAACTGAAGCTTTCTTT CASRETGVETEAFF
TRBJ2-7 TRBV12-3/TRBV12-4 many - TGTGCCAGCAGTTTAGCTTTGGGGAGAACCCTCTACGAGCAGTACTTC CASSLALGRTLYEQYF
TRBJ1-1 TRBV2 many - TGTGCCAGCAGGGACGGACGGGGTAACACTGAAGCTTTCTTT CASRDGRGNTEAFF
TRBJ1-5 TRBV5-5 few - TGTGCCAGCAGCTACAAGAGCAATCAGCCCCAGCATTTT CASSYKSNQPQHF
TRBJ2-3 TRBV29-1 few - TGCAGCGTTCGGGAGGGGGCCCTGCCCACAGATACGCAGTATTTT CSVREGALPTDTQYF
TRBJ2-3 TRBV5-5 - - TGTGCCAGCAGCTTGGGGACAGCCCCCGATACGCAGTATTTT CASSLGTAPDTQYF
TRBJ1-2 TRBV29-1 - - TGCAGCGTTGATGGGCAGGGTGCTAACTATGGCTACACCTTC CSVDGQGANYGYTF
TRBJ2-3 TRBV19 few TRBD1 TGTGCCAGTAGTCTCGGCAGGGGGCCGGGAGATACGCAGTATTTT CASSLGRGPGDTQYF
TRBJ2-7 TRBV20-1 many TRBD2 TGCAGTGCTAGTGGGGGGGTCTCCTACGAGCAGTACTTC CSASGGVSYEQYF
TRBJ2-1 TRBV5-1 many TRBD2 TGCGCCAGCAGCTTGGCCCTTCTAGCGGGGGGGCTAAAGTTCTTC CASSLALLAGGLKFF